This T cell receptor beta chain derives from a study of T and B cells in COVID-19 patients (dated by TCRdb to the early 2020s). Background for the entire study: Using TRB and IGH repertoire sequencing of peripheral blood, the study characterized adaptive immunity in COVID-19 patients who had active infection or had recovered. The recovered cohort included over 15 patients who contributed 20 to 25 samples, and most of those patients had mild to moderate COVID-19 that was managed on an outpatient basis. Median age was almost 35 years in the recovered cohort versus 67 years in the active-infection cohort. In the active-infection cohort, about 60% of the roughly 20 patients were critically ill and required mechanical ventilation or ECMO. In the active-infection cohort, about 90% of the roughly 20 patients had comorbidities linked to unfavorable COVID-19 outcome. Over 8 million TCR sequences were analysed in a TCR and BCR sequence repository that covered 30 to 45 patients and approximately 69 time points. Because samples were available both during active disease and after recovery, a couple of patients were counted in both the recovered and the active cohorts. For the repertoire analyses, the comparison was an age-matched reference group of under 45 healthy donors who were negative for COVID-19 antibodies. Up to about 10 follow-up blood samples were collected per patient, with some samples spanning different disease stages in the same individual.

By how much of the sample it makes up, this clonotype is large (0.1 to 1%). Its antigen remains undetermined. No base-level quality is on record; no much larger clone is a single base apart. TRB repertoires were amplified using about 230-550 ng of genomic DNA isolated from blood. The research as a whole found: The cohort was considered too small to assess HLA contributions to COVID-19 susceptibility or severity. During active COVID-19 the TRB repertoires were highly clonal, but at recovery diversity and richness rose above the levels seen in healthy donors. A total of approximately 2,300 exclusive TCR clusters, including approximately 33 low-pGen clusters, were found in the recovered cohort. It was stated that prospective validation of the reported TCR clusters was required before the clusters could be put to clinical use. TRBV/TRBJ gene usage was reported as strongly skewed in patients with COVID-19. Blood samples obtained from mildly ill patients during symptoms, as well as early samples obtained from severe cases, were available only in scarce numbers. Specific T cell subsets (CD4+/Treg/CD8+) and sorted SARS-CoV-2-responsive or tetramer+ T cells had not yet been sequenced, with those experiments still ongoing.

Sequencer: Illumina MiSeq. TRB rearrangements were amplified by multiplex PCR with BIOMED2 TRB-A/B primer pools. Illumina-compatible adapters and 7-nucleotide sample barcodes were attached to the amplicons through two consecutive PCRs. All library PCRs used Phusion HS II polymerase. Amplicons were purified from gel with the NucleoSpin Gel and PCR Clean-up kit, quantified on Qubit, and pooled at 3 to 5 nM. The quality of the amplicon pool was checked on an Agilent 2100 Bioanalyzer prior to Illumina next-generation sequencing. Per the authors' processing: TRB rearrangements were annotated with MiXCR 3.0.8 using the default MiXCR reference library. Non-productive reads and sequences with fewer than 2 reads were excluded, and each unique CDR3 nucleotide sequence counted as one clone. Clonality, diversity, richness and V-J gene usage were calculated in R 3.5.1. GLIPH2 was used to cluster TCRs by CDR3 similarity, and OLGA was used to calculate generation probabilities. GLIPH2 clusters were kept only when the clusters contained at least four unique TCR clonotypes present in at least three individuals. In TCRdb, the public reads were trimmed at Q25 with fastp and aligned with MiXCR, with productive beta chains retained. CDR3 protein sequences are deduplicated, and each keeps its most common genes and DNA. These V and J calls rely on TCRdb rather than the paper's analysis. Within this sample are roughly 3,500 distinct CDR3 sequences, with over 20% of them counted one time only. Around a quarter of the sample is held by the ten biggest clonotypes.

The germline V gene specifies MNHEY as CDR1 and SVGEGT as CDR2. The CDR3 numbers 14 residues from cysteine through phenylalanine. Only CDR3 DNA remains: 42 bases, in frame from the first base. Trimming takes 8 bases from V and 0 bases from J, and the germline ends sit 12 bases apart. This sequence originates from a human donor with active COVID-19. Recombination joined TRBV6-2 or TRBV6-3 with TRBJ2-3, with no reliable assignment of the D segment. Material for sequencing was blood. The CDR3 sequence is CASSSWASTDTQYF. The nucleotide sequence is TGTGCCAGCTCCTCGTGGGCTAGCACAGATACGCAGTATTTT.